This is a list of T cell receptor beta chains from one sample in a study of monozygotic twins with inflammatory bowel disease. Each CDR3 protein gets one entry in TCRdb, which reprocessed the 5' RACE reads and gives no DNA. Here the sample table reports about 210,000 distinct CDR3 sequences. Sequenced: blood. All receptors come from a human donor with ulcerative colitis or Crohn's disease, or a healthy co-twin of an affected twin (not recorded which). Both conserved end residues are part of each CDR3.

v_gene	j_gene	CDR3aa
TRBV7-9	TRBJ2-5	CASSRLGTSGSLETQYF
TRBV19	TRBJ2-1	CASNSGTSGYNEQFF
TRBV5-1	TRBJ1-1	CASRPEGARTEAFF
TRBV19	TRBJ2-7	CASSIHREGEQYF
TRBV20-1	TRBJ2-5	CSARDTALKETQYF
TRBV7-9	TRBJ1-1	CASGERAPATEAFF
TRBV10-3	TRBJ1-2	CAISEIAGDGYTF
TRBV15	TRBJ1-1	CATSRRTAMNTEAFF
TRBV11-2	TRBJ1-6	CASSLEAGPLHF
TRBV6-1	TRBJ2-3	CASILRRTSGPGKGDTQYF
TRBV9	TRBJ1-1	CASSVTRSTEAFF
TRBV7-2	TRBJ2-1	CASTLGTSGRGEQFF
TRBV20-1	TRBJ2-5	CSARAQQNPQETQYF
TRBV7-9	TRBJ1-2	CASSLNDYGYTF
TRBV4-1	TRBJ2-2	CASSQRVRQNTGELFF
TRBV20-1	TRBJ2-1	CSAMGGAYNEQFF
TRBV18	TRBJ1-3	CASSPGAELSGNTIYF
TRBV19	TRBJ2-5	CASSDLSGRGETQYF
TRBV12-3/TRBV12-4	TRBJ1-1	CASSFDITEAFF
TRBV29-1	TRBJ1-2	CSVESGLSVKGYTF
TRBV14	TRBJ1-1	CASSRLKEGAFF
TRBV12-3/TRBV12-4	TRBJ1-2	CASSLKSTANYGYTF
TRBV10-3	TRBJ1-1	CATLSNQGQTVLFNTEAFF
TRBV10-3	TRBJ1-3	CAISKDRGSGNTIYF
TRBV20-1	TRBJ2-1	CSAREASGGPSDEQFF
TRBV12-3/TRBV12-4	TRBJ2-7	CASSITGGLYEQYF
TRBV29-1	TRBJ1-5	CSVSQPGGNQPQHF
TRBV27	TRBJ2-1	CASSFGGLKGNEQFF
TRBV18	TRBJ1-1	CASSPIQVNTEAFF
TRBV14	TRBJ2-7	CASSRGTGSYEQYF
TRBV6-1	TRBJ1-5	CASSRGRGNQPQHF
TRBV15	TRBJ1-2	CATSITGTPNYGYTF
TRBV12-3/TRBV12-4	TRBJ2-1	CASSPQGLEQFF
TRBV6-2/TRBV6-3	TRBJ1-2	CASNYGVLYGYTF
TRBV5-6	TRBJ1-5	CASSLVGPGQPQHF
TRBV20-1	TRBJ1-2	CSVSGAANYGYTF
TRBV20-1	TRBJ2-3	CSARDRGQGRTDTQYF
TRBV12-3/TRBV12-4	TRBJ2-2	CASSFLLLSVRGGPTGELFF
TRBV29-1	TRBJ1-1	CSVSQGSATEAFF
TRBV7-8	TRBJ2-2	CASSPFAGGPTGELFF
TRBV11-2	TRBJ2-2	CASSLTGLAGGRTGELFF
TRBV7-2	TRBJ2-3	CASSLVTTFFTDTQYF
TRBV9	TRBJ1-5	CASSVAPEDSRTDQPQHF
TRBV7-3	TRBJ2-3	CASSSSGRVQPDTQYF
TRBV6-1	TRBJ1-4	CASSDEGLGNEKLFF